Listed below are T cell receptor beta chains from one sample, sequenced in a study of CD8 T cells in ankylosing spondylitis. TCRdb itself ran the 5' RACE reads through MiXCR, one entry per CDR3 protein. The table shows roughly 180,000 distinct CDR3 sequences, with roughly 12% occurring only once. Sequencing was carried out using blood, either unsorted or a sorted T cell fraction (not recorded which). Receptors were obtained from a male donor with ankylosing spondylitis or in good health (not recorded which). Each CDR3 is given with its conserved first and last residue. D genes are given only for firm matches. For some rows the clone size is stated as once, few or many, or as a class when expanded; others skip it.

clone size: -
J gene: TRBJ2-1
D gene: TRBD2
V gene: TRBV9
CDR3 protein: CASTGGASHEQFF
CDR3 DNA: TGTGCCAGCACGGGGGGGGCCAGCCATGAGCAGTTCTTC

clone size: few
J gene: TRBJ2-5
D gene: -
V gene: TRBV11-2
CDR3 protein: CASSLDFGEGTQYF
CDR3 DNA: TGTGCCAGCAGCTTAGATTTTGGTGAGGGGACCCAGTACTTC

clone size: many
J gene: TRBJ2-3
D gene: -
V gene: TRBV12-3/TRBV12-4
CDR3 protein: CASNGATSGDTQYF
CDR3 DNA: TGTGCCAGCAATGGGGCGACGTCTGGCGATACGCAGTATTTT

clone size: -
J gene: TRBJ2-5
D gene: -
V gene: TRBV11-2
CDR3 protein: CASSNQDWRGQYF
CDR3 DNA: TGTGCCAGCAGCAACCAGGACTGGAGGGGGCAGTACTTC

clone size: -
J gene: TRBJ2-3
D gene: -
V gene: TRBV30
CDR3 protein: CAWSRPPPDTQYF
CDR3 DNA: TGTGCCTGGAGCCGGCCCCCGCCAGATACGCAGTATTTT

clone size: few
J gene: TRBJ2-3
D gene: -
V gene: TRBV14
CDR3 protein: CASSQDMDSYFTDTQYF
CDR3 DNA: TGTGCCAGCAGCCAAGACATGGACAGCTATTTCACAGATACGCAGTATTTT

clone size: -
J gene: TRBJ1-2
D gene: -
V gene: TRBV29-1
CDR3 protein: CSVEQGPPYGYTF
CDR3 DNA: TGCAGCGTTGAACAGGGACCGCCATATGGCTACACCTTC

clone size: -
J gene: TRBJ2-1
D gene: -
V gene: TRBV7-2
CDR3 protein: CASSFGTVGNEQFF
CDR3 DNA: TGTGCCAGCAGCTTCGGGACCGTAGGAAATGAGCAGTTCTTC

clone size: -
J gene: TRBJ1-2
D gene: TRBD1
V gene: TRBV4-2
CDR3 protein: CASSQGRTGFYGYTF
CDR3 DNA: TGTGCCAGCAGCCAAGGGAGGACAGGCTTCTATGGCTACACCTTC

clone size: -
J gene: TRBJ2-3
D gene: TRBD2
V gene: TRBV14
CDR3 protein: CASSQVAGAGGDTQYF
CDR3 DNA: TGTGCCAGCAGCCAAGTAGCGGGAGCGGGGGGAGATACGCAGTATTTT

clone size: -
J gene: TRBJ2-1
D gene: -
V gene: TRBV7-9
CDR3 protein: CASSLDWSSYNEQFF
CDR3 DNA: TGTGCCAGCAGCTTAGACTGGAGCTCCTACAATGAGCAGTTCTTC

clone size: few
J gene: TRBJ2-1
D gene: TRBD2
V gene: TRBV5-1
CDR3 protein: CASSLEGTSGRDFSYNEQFF
CDR3 DNA: TGCGCCAGCAGCTTGGAGGGGACTAGCGGGAGAGACTTCTCCTACAATGAGCAGTTCTTC

clone size: -
J gene: TRBJ2-3
D gene: -
V gene: TRBV7-7
CDR3 protein: CASSLGSPQDTQYF
CDR3 DNA: TGTGCCAGCAGCTTAGGGAGCCCGCAAGATACGCAGTATTTT

clone size: -
J gene: TRBJ1-2
D gene: -
V gene: TRBV19
CDR3 protein: CASSPVTGLHYGYTF
CDR3 DNA: TGTGCCAGTAGTCCCGTGACAGGACTTCACTATGGCTACACCTTC

clone size: many
J gene: TRBJ2-7
D gene: -
V gene: TRBV3-1
CDR3 protein: CASSQGAHAYEQYF
CDR3 DNA: TGTGCCAGCAGCCAAGGAGCACACGCCTACGAGCAGTACTTC

clone size: few
J gene: TRBJ2-7
D gene: -
V gene: TRBV13
CDR3 protein: CASKGRSEQTYEQYF
CDR3 DNA: TGTGCCAGCAAGGGTCGGAGCGAACAAACCTACGAGCAGTACTTC

clone size: -
J gene: TRBJ1-5
D gene: TRBD1
V gene: TRBV2
CDR3 protein: CASRGQGGYSNQPQHF
CDR3 DNA: TGTGCCAGCAGAGGACAGGGGGGTTATAGCAATCAGCCCCAGCATTTT

clone size: few
J gene: TRBJ2-1
D gene: TRBD2
V gene: TRBV6-1
CDR3 protein: CASGGAGYNEQFF
CDR3 DNA: TGTGCCAGTGGGGGAGCGGGGTACAATGAGCAGTTCTTC

clone size: -
J gene: TRBJ2-3
D gene: -
V gene: TRBV11-2
CDR3 protein: CASSQWGREPDTQYF
CDR3 DNA: TGTGCCAGCAGCCAGTGGGGCAGGGAACCAGATACGCAGTATTTT

clone size: few
J gene: TRBJ1-2
D gene: -
V gene: TRBV21-1
CDR3 protein: CASTKGQGTFYGYTF
CDR3 DNA: TGTGCCAGCACCAAAGGACAGGGAACCTTCTATGGCTACACCTTC

clone size: many
J gene: TRBJ1-4
D gene: -
V gene: TRBV4-1
CDR3 protein: CASSQAPGVYNEKLFF
CDR3 DNA: TGCGCCAGCAGCCAAGCCCCGGGAGTATATAATGAAAAACTGTTTTTT

clone size: few
J gene: TRBJ2-1
D gene: TRBD2
V gene: TRBV12-3/TRBV12-4
CDR3 protein: CASSLGGSGSTEQFF
CDR3 DNA: TGTGCCAGCAGTTTAGGGGGTAGCGGGAGTACTGAGCAGTTCTTC

clone size: -
J gene: TRBJ2-1
D gene: -
V gene: TRBV4-1
CDR3 protein: CASSQGRVDEQFF
CDR3 DNA: TGCGCCAGCAGCCAAGGCAGGGTCGATGAGCAGTTCTTC

clone size: few
J gene: TRBJ2-7
D gene: -
V gene: TRBV7-9
CDR3 protein: CASSPRGTGNEQYF
CDR3 DNA: TGTGCCAGCAGCCCCCGAGGTACGGGGAACGAGCAGTACTTC

clone size: -
J gene: TRBJ2-5
D gene: TRBD1
V gene: TRBV10-3
CDR3 protein: CAISVDRGQETQYF
CDR3 DNA: TGTGCCATCAGCGTTGACAGGGGCCAAGAGACCCAGTACTTC

clone size: few
J gene: TRBJ1-2
D gene: TRBD1
V gene: TRBV14
CDR3 protein: CASSLGWVTGYGYTF
CDR3 DNA: TGTGCCAGCAGCCTTGGATGGGTGACAGGGTATGGCTACACCTTC

clone size: few
J gene: TRBJ1-4
D gene: -
V gene: TRBV2
CDR3 protein: CASKASSNEKLFF
CDR3 DNA: TGTGCCAGCAAGGCCAGCTCTAATGAAAAACTGTTTTTT

clone size: many
J gene: TRBJ1-1
D gene: -
V gene: TRBV14
CDR3 protein: CASRPTPAAEAFF
CDR3 DNA: TGTGCCAGCAGACCAACCCCGGCGGCTGAAGCTTTCTTT

clone size: few
J gene: TRBJ2-3
D gene: -
V gene: TRBV20-1
CDR3 protein: CSAYREETDTQYF
CDR3 DNA: TGCAGTGCCTACAGGGAGGAAACAGATACGCAGTATTTT

clone size: -
J gene: TRBJ2-3
D gene: TRBD2
V gene: TRBV4-1
CDR3 protein: CASSHDRGGKYTQYF
CDR3 DNA: TGCGCCAGCAGCCACGATCGGGGGGGCAAATATACGCAGTATTTT

clone size: -
J gene: TRBJ1-3
D gene: -
V gene: TRBV2
CDR3 protein: CASSEFGSGNTIYF
CDR3 DNA: TGTGCCAGCAGTGAATTCGGCTCTGGAAACACCATATATTTT

clone size: few
J gene: TRBJ2-7
D gene: -
V gene: TRBV27
CDR3 protein: CASSLRGTIYEQYF
CDR3 DNA: TGTGCCAGCAGTCTCCGCGGGACCATCTACGAGCAGTACTTC

clone size: few
J gene: TRBJ2-7
D gene: -
V gene: TRBV20-1
CDR3 protein: CSARDLGSVDEQYF
CDR3 DNA: TGCAGTGCTAGAGATCTAGGTTCCGTGGACGAGCAGTACTTC

clone size: few
J gene: TRBJ2-3
D gene: TRBD1
V gene: TRBV24-1
CDR3 protein: CATSDPGGDTQYF
CDR3 DNA: TGTGCCACCAGTGACCCAGGGGGAGATACGCAGTATTTT